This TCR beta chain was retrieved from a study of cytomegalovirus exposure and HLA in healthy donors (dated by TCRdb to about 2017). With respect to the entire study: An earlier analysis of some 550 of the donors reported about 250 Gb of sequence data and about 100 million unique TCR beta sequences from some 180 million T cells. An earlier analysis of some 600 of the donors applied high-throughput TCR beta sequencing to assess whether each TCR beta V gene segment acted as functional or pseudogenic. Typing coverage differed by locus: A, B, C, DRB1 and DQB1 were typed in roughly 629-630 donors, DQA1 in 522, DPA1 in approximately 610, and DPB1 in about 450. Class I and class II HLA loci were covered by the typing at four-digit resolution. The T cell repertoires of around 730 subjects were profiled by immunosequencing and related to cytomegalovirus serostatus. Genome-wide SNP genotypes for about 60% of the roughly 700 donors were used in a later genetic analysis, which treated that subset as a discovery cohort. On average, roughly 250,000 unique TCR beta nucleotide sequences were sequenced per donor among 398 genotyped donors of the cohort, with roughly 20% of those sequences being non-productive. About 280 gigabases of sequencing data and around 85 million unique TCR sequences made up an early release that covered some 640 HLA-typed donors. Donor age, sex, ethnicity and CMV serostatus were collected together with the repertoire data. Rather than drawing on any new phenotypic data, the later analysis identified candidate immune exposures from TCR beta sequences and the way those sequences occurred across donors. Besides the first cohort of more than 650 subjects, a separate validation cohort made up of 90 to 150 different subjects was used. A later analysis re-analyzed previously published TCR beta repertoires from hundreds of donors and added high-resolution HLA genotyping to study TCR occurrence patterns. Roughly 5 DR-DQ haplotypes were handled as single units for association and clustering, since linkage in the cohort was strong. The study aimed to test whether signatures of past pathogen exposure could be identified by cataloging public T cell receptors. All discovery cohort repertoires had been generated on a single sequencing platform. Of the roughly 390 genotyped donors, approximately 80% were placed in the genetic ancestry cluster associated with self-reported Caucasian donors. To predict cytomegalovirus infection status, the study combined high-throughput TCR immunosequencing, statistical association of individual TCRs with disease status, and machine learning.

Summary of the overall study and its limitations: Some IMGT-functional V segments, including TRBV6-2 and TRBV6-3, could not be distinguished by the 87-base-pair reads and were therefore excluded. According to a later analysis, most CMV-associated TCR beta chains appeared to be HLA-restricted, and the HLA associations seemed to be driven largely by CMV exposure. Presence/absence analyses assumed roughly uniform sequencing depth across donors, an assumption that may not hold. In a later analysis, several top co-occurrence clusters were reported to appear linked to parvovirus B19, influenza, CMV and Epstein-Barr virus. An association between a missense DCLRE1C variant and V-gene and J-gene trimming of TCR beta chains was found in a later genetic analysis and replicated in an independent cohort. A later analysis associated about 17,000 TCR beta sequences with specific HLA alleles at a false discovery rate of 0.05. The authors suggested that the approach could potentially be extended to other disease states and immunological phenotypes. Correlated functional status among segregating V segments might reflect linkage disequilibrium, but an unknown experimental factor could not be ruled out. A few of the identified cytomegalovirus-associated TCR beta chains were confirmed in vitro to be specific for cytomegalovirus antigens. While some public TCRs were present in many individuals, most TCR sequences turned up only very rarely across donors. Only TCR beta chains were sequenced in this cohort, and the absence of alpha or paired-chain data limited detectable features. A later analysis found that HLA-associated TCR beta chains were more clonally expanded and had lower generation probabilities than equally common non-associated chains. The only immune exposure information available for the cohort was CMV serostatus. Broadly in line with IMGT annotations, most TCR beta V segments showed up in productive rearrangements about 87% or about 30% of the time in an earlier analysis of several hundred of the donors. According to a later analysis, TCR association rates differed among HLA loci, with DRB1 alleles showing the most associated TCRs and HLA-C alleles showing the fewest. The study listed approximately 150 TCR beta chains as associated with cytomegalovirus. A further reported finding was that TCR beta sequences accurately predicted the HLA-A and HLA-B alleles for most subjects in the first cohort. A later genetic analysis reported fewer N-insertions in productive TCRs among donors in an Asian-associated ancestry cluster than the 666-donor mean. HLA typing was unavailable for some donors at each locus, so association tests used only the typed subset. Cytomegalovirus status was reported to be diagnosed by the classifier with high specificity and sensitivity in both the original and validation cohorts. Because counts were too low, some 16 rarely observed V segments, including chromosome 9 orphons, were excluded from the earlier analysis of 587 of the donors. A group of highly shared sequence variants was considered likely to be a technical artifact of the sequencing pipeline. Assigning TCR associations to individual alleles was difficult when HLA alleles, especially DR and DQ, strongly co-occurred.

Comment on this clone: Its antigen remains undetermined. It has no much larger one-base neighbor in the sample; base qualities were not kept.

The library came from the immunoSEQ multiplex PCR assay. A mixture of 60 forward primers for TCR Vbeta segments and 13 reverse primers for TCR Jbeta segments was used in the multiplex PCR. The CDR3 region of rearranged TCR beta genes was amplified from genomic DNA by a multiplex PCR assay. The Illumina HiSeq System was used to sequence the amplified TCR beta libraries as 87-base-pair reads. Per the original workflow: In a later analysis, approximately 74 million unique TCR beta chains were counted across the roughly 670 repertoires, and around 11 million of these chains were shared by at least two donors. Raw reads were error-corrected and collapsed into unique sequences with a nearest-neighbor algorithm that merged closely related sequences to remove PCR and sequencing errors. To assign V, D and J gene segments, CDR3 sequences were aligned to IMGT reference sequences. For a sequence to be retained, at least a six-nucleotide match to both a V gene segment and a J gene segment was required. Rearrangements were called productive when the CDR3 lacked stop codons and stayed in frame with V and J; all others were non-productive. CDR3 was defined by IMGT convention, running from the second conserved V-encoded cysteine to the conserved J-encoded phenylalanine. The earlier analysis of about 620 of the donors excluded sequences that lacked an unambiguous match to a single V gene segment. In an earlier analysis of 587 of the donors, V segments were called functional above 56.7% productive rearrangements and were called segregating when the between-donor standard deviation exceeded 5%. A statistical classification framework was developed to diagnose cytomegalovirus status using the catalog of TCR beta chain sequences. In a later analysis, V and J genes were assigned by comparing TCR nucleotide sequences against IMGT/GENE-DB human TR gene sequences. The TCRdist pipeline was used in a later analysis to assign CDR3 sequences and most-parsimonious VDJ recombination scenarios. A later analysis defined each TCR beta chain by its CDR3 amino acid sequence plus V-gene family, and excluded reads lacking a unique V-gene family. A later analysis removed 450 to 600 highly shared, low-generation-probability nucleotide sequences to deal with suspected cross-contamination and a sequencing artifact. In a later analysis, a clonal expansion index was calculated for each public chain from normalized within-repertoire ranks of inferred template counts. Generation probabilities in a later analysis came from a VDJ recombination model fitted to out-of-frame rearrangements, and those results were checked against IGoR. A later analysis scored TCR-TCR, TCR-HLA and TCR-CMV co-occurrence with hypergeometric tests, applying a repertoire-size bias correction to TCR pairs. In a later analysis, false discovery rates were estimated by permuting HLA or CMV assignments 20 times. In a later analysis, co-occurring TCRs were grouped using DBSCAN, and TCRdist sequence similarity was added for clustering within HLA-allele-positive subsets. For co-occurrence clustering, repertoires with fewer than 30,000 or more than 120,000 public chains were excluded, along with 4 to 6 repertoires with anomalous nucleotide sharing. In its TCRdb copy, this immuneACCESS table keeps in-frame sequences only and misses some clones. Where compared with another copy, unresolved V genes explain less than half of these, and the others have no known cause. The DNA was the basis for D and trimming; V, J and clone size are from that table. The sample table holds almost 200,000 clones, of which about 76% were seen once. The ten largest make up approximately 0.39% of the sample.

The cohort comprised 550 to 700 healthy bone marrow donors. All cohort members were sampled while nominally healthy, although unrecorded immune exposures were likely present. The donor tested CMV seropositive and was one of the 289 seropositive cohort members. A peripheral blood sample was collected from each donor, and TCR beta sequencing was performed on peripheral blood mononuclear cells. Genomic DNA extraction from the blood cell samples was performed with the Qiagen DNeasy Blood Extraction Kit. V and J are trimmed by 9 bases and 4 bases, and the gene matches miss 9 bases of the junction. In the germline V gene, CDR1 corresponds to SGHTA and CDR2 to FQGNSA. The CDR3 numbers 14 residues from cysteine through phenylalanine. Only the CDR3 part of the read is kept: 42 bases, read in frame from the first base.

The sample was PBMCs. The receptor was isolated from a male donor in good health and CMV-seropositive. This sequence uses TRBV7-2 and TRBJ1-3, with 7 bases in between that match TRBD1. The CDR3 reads CASSPGQPGNTIYF. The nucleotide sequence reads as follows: TGTGCCAGTAGCCCGGGACAGCCGGGAAACACCATATATTTT.